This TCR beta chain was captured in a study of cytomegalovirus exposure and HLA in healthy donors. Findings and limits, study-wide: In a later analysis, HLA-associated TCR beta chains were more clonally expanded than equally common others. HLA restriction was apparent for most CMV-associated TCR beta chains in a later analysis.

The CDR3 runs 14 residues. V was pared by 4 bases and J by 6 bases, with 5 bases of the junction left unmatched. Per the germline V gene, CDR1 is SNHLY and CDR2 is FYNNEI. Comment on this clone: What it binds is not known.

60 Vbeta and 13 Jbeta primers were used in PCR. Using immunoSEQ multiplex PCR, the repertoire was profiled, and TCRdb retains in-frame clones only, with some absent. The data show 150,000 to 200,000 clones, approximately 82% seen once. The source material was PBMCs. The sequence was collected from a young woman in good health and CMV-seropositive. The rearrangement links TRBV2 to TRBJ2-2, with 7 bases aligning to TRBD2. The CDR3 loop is CASSGSRGAGELFF. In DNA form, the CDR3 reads TGTGCCAGCAGTGGCTCCCGGGGGGCCGGGGAGCTGTTTTTT.